This T cell receptor beta chain came from a study of T-cell memory formation after mild COVID-19 (dated by TCRdb to the early 2020s). With regard to the full study: TCR sequence clusters from the two donors were found to be largely donor specific. Two young, previously healthy adult volunteers made up the cohort, one male and one female. In a couple of donors, T-cell clones that expanded and contracted after mild COVID-19 were tracked by sequencing TCRalpha and TCRbeta repertoires over time.

This clonotype was found a few times. Its antigen has not been determined. The input lacks base qualities; no much larger clone sits a single base away. The reads were generated on an Illumina NovaSeq 6000. TCRalpha and TCRbeta cDNA libraries were built by 5'RACE with constant-segment primers, adding sample barcodes and unique molecular identifiers. Trizol reagent was used to extract RNA from every sample. Library amplification was performed in two PCR steps, and a second sample barcode and Illumina TruSeq adapters were introduced in the second step. Sequencing of the libraries was done on an Illumina NovaSeq, producing 2 x 150 bp paired-end reads. The source study handled its data this way. Demultiplexing of reads and collapsing into UMI-guided consensus sequences were performed with migec v1.2.7. With mixcr v2.1.11, UMI consensuses were aligned to TRA and TRB V and J templates and assembled into clonotypes. A clonotype was counted as expanded or contracted only if both edgeR and NoisET called the change significant, with noise models trained on biological replicates. edgeR calls used a false discovery rate-adjusted p below 0.01 and a log2 fold-change threshold of 1. As an exploratory analysis of dynamics, PCA with hierarchical clustering was applied to max-normalized trajectories of the 1000 most abundant clonotypes. Each responding clone was given a CD4 or CD8 phenotype based on the CD4+ and CD8+ repertoires, which had been sequenced separately. TCRdb reran the public reads through fastp at Q25 and MiXCR, keeping productive beta chains. Each entry merges the rows of one CDR3 protein and shows their most common DNA and genes. TCRdb's processing, not the authors' own work, is the source of the V and J calls. The sample table records tens of thousands of distinct CDR3 sequences; about 6.1% of these occur just once. Together, the top ten hold 0.8% to 1% of the sample.

Study-wide findings and limitations: Some responding clones were detected in pre-infection memory, which suggested that pre-existing cross-reactive memory T cells had joined the SARS-CoV-2 response. SARS-CoV-2 specificity was not confirmed for the second-wave clones peaking on day 37. Contracting CD4+ clones turned up mainly in the CM and EM memory subsets, whereas EMRA was where CD8+ clones were enriched. Balanced CD4/CD8 phenotypes were observed for clones contracting from day 15 to 85, whereas a bias towards CD4+ was observed for a second wave of clones expanding from day 15 to 37. Only a couple of mild cases were covered in the study, and larger cohorts including severe cases with pre-infection samples were considered necessary.

The CDR3 holds 18 amino acids from the cysteine to the phenylalanine. Only the CDR3 DNA stays, 54 bases, in frame from base 1. V sheds 7 bases and J sheds 5 bases, leaving 29 bases between their ends. For CDR1 and CDR2, the germline V gene lists SGHVS and FQNEAQ. Ficoll-Paque density gradient centrifugation was used to isolate PBMCs. Material for sequencing was PBMCs or a T cell subset sorted from them (not recorded which). Recombination connected TRBV7-8 to TRBJ2-5, with a weak D call of TRBD1 (6 bases match). This TCR was sampled from an adult who had mild COVID-19 (a few samples of this study predate the infection). The sample titles of this study are shuffled in the database, so cell type and time point are left out. The CDR3 amino acid sequence is: CASIHPLVRGRVGETQYF. Here is the DNA: TGTGCCAGCATCCATCCTCTTGTCAGGGGAAGAGTGGGGGAGACCCAGTACTTC.